This TCR beta chain stems from a study of T cell responses to AZD1222 COVID-19 vaccine. Clones were read by immunoSEQ multiplex PCR, and TCRdb kept only the in-frame ones, dropping some. This table holds 180,000 or so clones, 85% to 90% found once. The CDR3 loop spans 14 amino acids. Germline assignment: CDR1 SNHLY and CDR2 FYNNEI. Losses at the gene ends were 6 bases for V and 4 bases for J; bases not matched to a gene: 6. The TCR originated in an adult who received the MenACWY meningococcal vaccine as a control. Sequencing was performed on peripheral blood, taken 28 days after the second dose of the MenACWY control vaccine. The genes are TRBV2 and TRBJ2-1; 7 bases agree with TRBD2. In nucleotides, the CDR3 is TGTGCCAGCAGGATGGGGGGGGATTACAATGAGCAGTTCTTC. Translated, it gives CASRMGGDYNEQFF.